This T cell receptor beta chain was obtained from a study of T cells in Graves' hyperthyroidism and ophthalmopathy. Study outcomes and limitations: Within blood appeared most thyroid clonotypes that had expanded above 0.001.

The germline V gene has CDR1 ENHRY and CDR2 SYGVKD. Unmatched junction bases numbered 6, after V lost 3 bases and J lost 4 bases. This CDR3 contains 16 residues. From RNA transcripts, TCR beta CDR3 regions were amplified. When the TCR CDR3 underwent first-round RT-PCR, the HTBI primer set was used. TCRdb independently ran MiXCR on the multiplex PCR reads; one entry per CDR3 protein. The table includes over 250,000 distinct CDR3 sequences, about an eighth detected once. Ophthalmopathy patients had moderate-to-severe active disease, CAS ≥3, NOSPECS ≥4, and disease duration under 3 months. Clinicians diagnosed patients from clinical symptoms, serum thyroxine and TRAb, thyroid ultrasound and orbital computed tomography. A remark on this clonotype: Its antigen remains unknown.

This chain connects TRBV10-3 to TRBJ2-6; 7 bases match TRBD2. This receptor was identified in a woman aged 40 to 55 with Graves' ophthalmopathy. The sequenced material came from blood. Written as DNA, the CDR3 is TGTGCCATCAGTGATGCCGGGACTACCGGGGCCAACGTCCTGACTTTC. Translated, it gives CAISDAGTTGANVLTF.